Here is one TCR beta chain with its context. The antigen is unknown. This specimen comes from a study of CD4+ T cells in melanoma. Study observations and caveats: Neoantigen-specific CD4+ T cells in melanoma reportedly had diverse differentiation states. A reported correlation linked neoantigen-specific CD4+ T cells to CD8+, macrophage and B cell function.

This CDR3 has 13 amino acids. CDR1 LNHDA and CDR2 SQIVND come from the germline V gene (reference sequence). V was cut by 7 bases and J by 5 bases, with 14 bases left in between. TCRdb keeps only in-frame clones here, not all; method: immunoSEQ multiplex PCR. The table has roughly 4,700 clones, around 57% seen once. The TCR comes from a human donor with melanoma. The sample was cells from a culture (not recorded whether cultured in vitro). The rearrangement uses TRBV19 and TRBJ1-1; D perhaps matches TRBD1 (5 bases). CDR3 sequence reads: CASTRGGRTEAFF. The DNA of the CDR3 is TGTGCCAGTACTAGGGGCGGACGGACTGAAGCTTTCTTT.